These T cell receptor beta chains were read from a single sample in a study of T cell responses to AZD1222 COVID-19 vaccine. The repertoire was sequenced with immunoSEQ multiplex PCR; TCRdb's copy has only in-frame clones and lacks some. The table shows some 63,000 clones, with approximately 80% occurring only once. The specimen comprised peripheral blood, sampled on day 0 of AZD1222 vaccination. The receptors here all came from an adult in good health. Both conserved end residues are part of each CDR3. A D gene is named only where the DNA matches it firmly. The size field is filled for only some rows; it gives once, few, many or a size class.

D: NA; size: NA; V: TRBV5-6; J: TRBJ2-5; DNA: TGTGCCAGCAGCCCCCCCTGGGGAGCGGGCCAAGAGACCCAGTACTTC; CDR3: CASSPPWGAGQETQYF
D: TRBD2; size: NA; V: TRBV7-6; J: TRBJ2-1; DNA: TGTGCCAGCAGCTTAGAGGCTAGCGGGACCTCCTACAATGAGCAGTTCTTC; CDR3: CASSLEASGTSYNEQFF
D: TRBD1; size: NA; V: TRBV11-2; J: TRBJ2-5; DNA: TGTGCCAGCAGCTTAAATTTTCTTGGGGGACAGAAAGAGACCCAGTACTTC; CDR3: CASSLNFLGGQKETQYF
D: NA; size: NA; V: TRBV20-1; J: TRBJ2-4; DNA: TGCAGTGCTAGTCGGTTAGCCAAAAACATTCAGTACTTC; CDR3: CSASRLAKNIQYF
D: NA; size: once; V: TRBV3-1/TRBV3-2; J: TRBJ1-5; DNA: TGTGCCAGCAGCCAAGGTTATCAGCCCCAGCATTTT; CDR3: CASSQGYQPQHF
D: NA; size: NA; V: TRBV6-2/TRBV6-3; J: TRBJ1-1; DNA: TGTGCCAGCAGTTACCCCGACTCGGGTGGGACTGAAGCTTTCTTT; CDR3: CASSYPDSGGTEAFF
D: NA; size: NA; V: TRBV12-3/TRBV12-4; J: TRBJ1-4; DNA: TGTGCCAGCAGCCCGGCCTCTAATGAAAAACTGTTTTTT; CDR3: CASSPASNEKLFF
D: TRBD1; size: NA; V: TRBV19; J: TRBJ1-1; DNA: TGTGCCAGTAGTATAGGGCGGTCGGGACAGTCGAGGACTGAAGCTTTCTTT; CDR3: CASSIGRSGQSRTEAFF
D: TRBD2; size: once; V: TRBV7-9; J: TRBJ2-1; DNA: TGTGCCAGCAGCTTAACGACTAGCGGGTCGGAGGTGTTCTTC; CDR3: CASSLTTSGSEVFF
D: NA; size: once; V: TRBV18; J: TRBJ1-1; DNA: TGTGCCAGCTCAAGGACTGAAAGGAGCACTGAAGCTTTCTTT; CDR3: CASSRTERSTEAFF
D: TRBD1; size: NA; V: TRBV19; J: TRBJ1-2; DNA: TGTGCCAGTAGTTTAGGAGACAGGGGCTTAGTTTATGGCTACACCTTC; CDR3: CASSLGDRGLVYGYTF
D: NA; size: NA; V: TRBV2; J: TRBJ1-6; DNA: TGTGCCAGCCGACTCTTCTGGGATTCACCCCTCCACTTT; CDR3: CASRLFWDSPLHF
D: NA; size: NA; V: TRBV18; J: TRBJ2-5; DNA: TGTGCCAGCTCACCCCCTTCACAGGGAGGGGAGACCCAGTACTTC; CDR3: CASSPPSQGGETQYF
D: NA; size: once; V: TRBV6-2/TRBV6-3; J: TRBJ1-2; DNA: TGTGCCAGCAGCCCTGATTTAACAGCGGCAGGCTACACCTTC; CDR3: CASSPDLTAAGYTF
D: TRBD1; size: NA; V: TRBV5-8; J: TRBJ1-5; DNA: TGTGCCAGCAGCTTGAATCGAGGACAGGGAGATAGCAATCAGCCCCAGCATTTT; CDR3: CASSLNRGQGDSNQPQHF
D: NA; size: NA; V: TRBV12-3/TRBV12-4; J: TRBJ1-2; DNA: TGTGCCAGCAGCCTCGGGAACTATGGCTACACCTTC; CDR3: CASSLGNYGYTF
D: NA; size: NA; V: TRBV6-1; J: TRBJ1-5; DNA: TGTGCCAGCAGTGAAGGCCAGGGTAGTCAGCCCCAGCATTTT; CDR3: CASSEGQGSQPQHF
D: NA; size: NA; V: TRBV29-1; J: TRBJ2-1; DNA: TGCAGCGTTGATAGGATCTACAATGAGCAGTTCTTC; CDR3: CSVDRIYNEQFF
D: TRBD2; size: NA; V: TRBV19; J: TRBJ2-1; DNA: TGTGCCAGTAGTACATCGCGGGGGAGCTCCTACAATGAGCAGTTCTTC; CDR3: CASSTSRGSSYNEQFF
D: NA; size: NA; V: TRBV6-1; J: TRBJ1-5; DNA: TGTGCCAGCAGTGAAGGGGACCTAGCGGGTCAGCCCCAGCATTTT; CDR3: CASSEGDLAGQPQHF
D: NA; size: NA; V: TRBV7-9; J: TRBJ1-5; DNA: TGTGCCAGCAGCTCCGAATATTCGCGTCAGCCCCAGCATTTT; CDR3: CASSSEYSRQPQHF
D: NA; size: NA; V: TRBV5-4; J: TRBJ1-2; DNA: TGTGCCAGCAGCTCCCCGCAAAGGGGAGTGGATCTTGGCTACACCTTC; CDR3: CASSSPQRGVDLGYTF
D: TRBD1; size: NA; V: TRBV9; J: TRBJ2-1; DNA: TGTGCCAGCAGCGCTAGGGGGGACAGGGGAGTAAATGAGCAGTTCTTC; CDR3: CASSARGDRGVNEQFF
D: NA; size: NA; V: TRBV4-1; J: TRBJ1-3; DNA: TGCGCCAGCAGCCAAGGGGTTGGAAACACCATATATTTT; CDR3: CASSQGVGNTIYF
D: TRBD1; size: NA; V: TRBV24-1; J: TRBJ1-2; DNA: TGTGCCACCAGTGATTCCAGACAGGGAGTACCTGGCTACACCTTC; CDR3: CATSDSRQGVPGYTF
D: NA; size: NA; V: TRBV19; J: TRBJ1-5; DNA: TGTGCCAGTAGTGGCAGGGTTAGTCAGCCCCAGCATTTT; CDR3: CASSGRVSQPQHF